These 17 T cell receptor beta chains originate from one sample sequenced in a study of OX40 agonist ivuxolimab in advanced cancers. Assay used: immunoSEQ multiplex PCR; TCRdb lists only in-frame clones, some missing. The data hold over 50,000 clones, with 85% to 95% observed a single time. The starting material was CD4+ or CD8+ T cells sorted from blood, obtained in a trial of the OX40 agonist ivuxolimab. The receptor source for this set is an adult with an advanced solid tumor such as melanoma, head and neck, liver or kidney cancer.

The genes are TRBV7-2 and TRBJ2-7; 7 bases map to TRBD2. The V gene's germline CDR1 is SGHTA and CDR2 FQGNSA. V lost 4 bases to trimming and J lost 2 bases; unmatched junction nucleotides: 8. This CDR3 region has 15 residues. The CDR3 spells CASSSGFGRTYEQYF. The CDR3, as DNA: TGTGCCAGCAGCTCGGGCTTCGGGAGGACCTACGAGCAGTACTTC. Full variable domain (outside the CDR3, taken from reference TRBV7-2 and TRBJ2-7): GAGVSQSPSNKVTEKGKDVELRCDPISGHTALYWYRQSLGQGLEFLIYFQGNSAPDKSGLPSDRFSAERTGGSVSTLTIQRTQQEDSAVYLCASSSGFGRTYEQYFGPGTRLTVT.

This clone was seen once. The V gene is TRBV14, the J gene TRBJ1-5, with TRBD1 identical over 7 bases. Trimming cost V 5 bases and J 6 bases; bases outside gene matches: 19. Germline CDR1 reads SGHDN; CDR2 reads FVKESK. This CDR3 has 18 residues. CDR3 in DNA: TGTGCCAGCAGCAACAGGCGGGACAGTCGGGTATGGCGTCAGCCCCAGCATTTT. Residues: CASSNRRDSRVWRQPQHF.

This clone was observed once. The CDR3 region has the DNA TGTGCCAGCAGTTTGACGACAGGGGCCTATGAGACCCAGTACTTC. Its translation is CASSLTTGAYETQYF. V and J are TRBV27 and TRBJ2-5; 8 positions match TRBD1. Germline V gene sequence: CDR1 MNHEY, CDR2 SMNVEV (reference sequence). Trimming removed 3 bases from V and 5 bases from J; junction bases left unmatched: 8. The CDR3 consists of 15 residues.

V and J are TRBV6-5 and TRBJ2-7; 8 nucleotides agree with TRBD1. Unmatched junction bases numbered 4, after V lost 0 bases and J lost 0 bases. Germline V gives CDR1 MNHEY, CDR2 SVGAGI. The CDR3 consists of 16 residues. The chain's CDR3 is CASSYSTGGNSYEQYF. The CDR3, as DNA: TGTGCCAGCAGTTACTCAACAGGGGGGAACTCCTACGAGCAGTACTTC.

The rearrangement joins TRBV4-1 to TRBJ2-1; perhaps TRBD2 as D (7 bases). Germline CDR1 is MGHRA and CDR2 is YSYEKL. CDR3 length: 18 residues. V was pared by 5 bases and J by 7 bases, with 27 bases between. The DNA for the CDR3 is TGCGCCAGCAGCAAAGGGGGACGGGGCGGGAGTCCCAGAAATGAGCAGTTCTTC. Translation: CASSKGGRGGSPRNEQFF.

In DNA form, the CDR3 reads TGTGCCAGCAGCCAAGCGGGCTTCGCGGGTGGCAATGAGCAGTTCTTC. Amino acid sequence: CASSQAGFAGGNEQFF. This sequence joins TRBV4-2 and TRBJ2-1; D is possibly TRBD2 (5 bases). V was shortened by 1 base and J by 6 bases, with 16 bases between the two germline ends. The CDR3 sequence is 16 residues long. Per the germline V gene, CDR1 is LGHNA and CDR2 is YNFKEQ.

To note about this clone: This same CDR3 is encoded by further DNA sequences in the sample. The rearrangement links TRBV14 to TRBJ2-5; D gene uncertain. Deletions cut 1 base from V and 5 bases from J, with 8 bases between. The CDR3 loop spans 13 amino acids. The germline V gene encodes CDR1 SGHDN and CDR2 FVKESK. For the CDR3, the DNA is TGTGCCAGCAGCCAAGGACTTGCCGAGACCCAGTACTTC. Translation: CASSQGLAETQYF.

This chain links TRBV19 with TRBJ2-7; D might be TRBD1 (7 bases). Deletions cut 1 base from V and 5 bases from J, with 9 bases between. Germline lookup yields CDR1 LNHDA and CDR2 SQIVND (reference sequence). The length of the CDR3 is 13 residues. The CDR3 here is CASSIGGTDEQYF. In DNA form, the CDR3 reads TGTGCCAGTAGTATAGGCGGGACAGACGAGCAGTACTTC.

The V gene is TRBV5-6, the J gene TRBJ2-3, with TRBD1 matching 7 bases. The CDR3 loop spans 17 amino acids. V was pared by 4 bases and J by 2 bases, with 13 bases of the junction left unmatched. Germline V CDR1 and CDR2: SGHDT, YYEEEE. CDR3 DNA sequence: TGTGCCAGCAGCGGATACAGGGGCTCACCCCCCACAGATACGCAGTATTTT. It translates to CASSGYRGSPPTDTQYF.

This sequence joins TRBV6-1 and TRBJ1-5, with D perhaps TRBD1 (6 bases). Trimming pared 10 bases from V and 1 base from J, leaving 11 bases between. CDR3 size: 13 residues. Looked up from germline, CDR1 is MNHNS and CDR2 is SASEGT. The CDR3 sequence is CATTGYSNQPQHF. For the CDR3, the DNA is TGTGCCACAACAGGGTACAGCAATCAGCCCCAGCATTTT.

The chain employs TRBV29-1 and TRBJ2-1; D is undetermined. V was shortened by 6 bases and J by 2 bases, with 5 bases between the two germline ends. Germline CDR1 is SQVTM and CDR2 is ANQGSEA. This CDR3 is built from 11 residues. The CDR3 DNA sequence: TGCAGCGTAGCGACCTACAATGAGCAGTTCTTC. Its protein is CSVATYNEQFF.

The CDR3: CAIEGGNEQFF. The CDR3 DNA reads TGCGCCATCGAGGGAGGGAATGAGCAGTTCTTC. The chain employs TRBV10-2 and TRBJ2-1; TRBD2 agrees at 7 bases. The J segment lost 7 bases and the V segment lost 10 bases, leaving 4 bases of the junction unmatched. The CDR3 covers 11 residues. Germline V CDR1 and CDR2: WSHSY, SAAADI.

V is TRBV6-5 and J is TRBJ1-1, with D possibly matching TRBD1 (5 bases). Trimming cost V 2 bases and J 11 bases, with 9 bases left between them. There are 11 residues in the CDR3. Per germline, CDR1 MNHEY and CDR2 SVGAGI. The CDR3 protein is CASSYLRGAFF. The DNA of the CDR3 is TGTGCCAGCAGTTACCTTCGGGGGGCTTTCTTT.

This clone showed up just a few times. V is TRBV29-1 and J is TRBJ1-1, with a tentative D call TRBD1 (6 bases). The CDR3 contains 12 residues. Germline V gene lookup returns CDR1 SQVTM and CDR2 ANQGSEA. Trimming removed 6 bases from V and 9 bases from J, with 17 bases in between. Here the CDR3 reads CSVRDGGPKAFF. DNA of the CDR3: TGCAGCGTCCGGGACGGGGGGCCCAAAGCTTTCTTT.

In its sample, this clone was seen once. This sequence joins TRBV13 and TRBJ2-7, with D perhaps TRBD1 (6 bases). Germline V gives CDR1 PRHDT, CDR2 FYEKMQ (reference sequence). This CDR3 comprises 14 residues. The V and J ends lost 3 bases and 0 bases respectively, with 9 bases between them. The CDR3 sequence is CASSFGQPSYEQYF. CDR3 nucleotide sequence: TGTGCCAGCAGCTTCGGACAGCCCTCCTACGAGCAGTACTTC.

J is TRBJ2-3 and V is TRBV29-1; the D is unclear. The CDR3 contains 13 residues. Germline lookup yields CDR1 SQVTM and CDR2 ANQGSEA. V lost 4 bases to trimming and J lost 2 bases, with 10 bases between them. In nucleotides, the CDR3 is TGCAGCGTTGGTCACAGCACCACAGATACGCAGTATTTT. Its translation: CSVGHSTTDTQYF.

This clone was counted a single time. The genes are TRBV6-1 and TRBJ2-7, with TRBD2 identical over 7 bases. The CDR3 loop spans 14 amino acids. V gave up 0 bases and J gave up 9 bases; unmatched junction bases: 8. Germline loops: CDR1 MNHNS, CDR2 SASEGT. This CDR3 reads CASSEAGRGSGQYF. The CDR3 nucleotides read TGTGCCAGCAGTGAAGCGGGTCGCGGGAGCGGGCAGTACTTC.